Listed here is a single T cell receptor (beta chain). What it binds is unknown. J lost 5 bases, V lost 0 bases, and 2 bases had no gene match. The germline V gene has CDR1 WSHSY and CDR2 SAAADI. The CDR3 sequence is 15 residues long. The sample comes from a study of cytomegalovirus exposure and HLA in healthy donors. For the study at large: HLA-typed donors contributed 65 million to 85 million unique TCRs, which were held in an early data release.

The study ran its PCR with 60 Vbeta and 13 Jbeta primers. The repertoire was sequenced with immunoSEQ multiplex PCR; TCRdb's copy has only in-frame clones and lacks some. The repertoire holds some 150,000 clones, with 71% as singletons. Points from the study as a whole: Within an earlier analysis, most TCR beta V segments proved productive either about 90% or about 30% of the time.

The source is a woman in her 30s in good health and CMV-seronegative. The V call is TRBV10-2, the J call TRBJ2-3; 10 positions agree with TRBD2. Sequencing was done on a sample of PBMCs. The CDR3: CASSESGLAVDTQYF. CDR3 nucleotides: TGCGCCAGCAGTGAGTCCGGACTAGCGGTAGATACGCAGTATTTT.